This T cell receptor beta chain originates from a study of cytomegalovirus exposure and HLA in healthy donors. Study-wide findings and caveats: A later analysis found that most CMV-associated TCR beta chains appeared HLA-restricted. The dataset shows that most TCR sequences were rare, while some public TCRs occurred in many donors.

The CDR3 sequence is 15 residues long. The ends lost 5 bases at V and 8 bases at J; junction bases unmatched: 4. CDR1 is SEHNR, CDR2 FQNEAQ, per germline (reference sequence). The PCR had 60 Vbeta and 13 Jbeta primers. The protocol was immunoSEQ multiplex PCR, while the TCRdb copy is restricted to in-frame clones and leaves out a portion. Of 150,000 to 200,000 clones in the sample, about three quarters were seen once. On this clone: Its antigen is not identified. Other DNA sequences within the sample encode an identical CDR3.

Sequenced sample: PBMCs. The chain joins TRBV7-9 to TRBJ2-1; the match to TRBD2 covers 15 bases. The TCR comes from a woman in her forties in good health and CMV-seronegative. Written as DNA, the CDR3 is TGTGCCAGCAGCCCGGGACTAGCGGGGGGACATGAGCAGTTCTTC. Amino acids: CASSPGLAGGHEQFF.